The rows below give T cell receptor beta chains drawn from one sample of a study of blood T cell repertoires in COVID-19. Generated by immunoSEQ multiplex PCR, the TCRdb table keeps only in-frame clones and is missing some. The sample yields roughly 200,000 clones, roughly nine tenths seen once. The sample comprised PBMCs or T cells enriched from blood (not recorded which). All receptors come from a woman in her forties with acute COVID-19. Both conserved end residues are part of each CDR3. Only part of the rows carry a size: once, few, many, or a class if the clone is expanded.

j_call v_call clone_size cdr3_aa
TRBJ2-3 TRBV7-9 NA CASSLEVEADTQYF
TRBJ2-7 TRBV6-2/TRBV6-3 NA CASSPSSGQSYEQYF
TRBJ1-4 TRBV4-1 NA CASSQGLMNEKLFF
TRBJ1-5 TRBV28 NA CASTLPRQPQHF
TRBJ2-1 TRBV27 NA CASAGPGHNEQFF
TRBJ2-3 TRBV15 NA CATSSTVGTSGGAMYSSTDTQYF
TRBJ1-4 TRBV2 NA CASTQDREKLFF
TRBJ1-6 TRBV3-1/TRBV3-2 NA CASSPGDREDNNSPLHF
TRBJ2-7 TRBV7-8 NA CASSFSGSDEQYF
TRBJ2-3 TRBV2 NA CASSGENTDTQYF
TRBJ1-1 TRBV19 NA CASSIEPGAANTEAFF
TRBJ2-1 TRBV10-3 few CAISESFLNEQFF
TRBJ2-2 TRBV7-7 once CASSLAPRTDYKLAGDTGELFF
TRBJ2-5 TRBV11-2 NA CASSLAPGLAGQETQYF
TRBJ1-1 TRBV16 once CASSQGQGGTEAFF
TRBJ1-1 TRBV6-6 once CASSYTGQAAEAFF
TRBJ1-1 TRBV5-1 NA CASSKPGHNTEAFF
TRBJ1-6 TRBV9 NA CASSPYDSSYNSPLHF
TRBJ1-2 TRBV7-9 NA CASSQARGLGYGYTF
TRBJ1-2 TRBV18 NA CASSPGGRHYGYTF
TRBJ2-7 TRBV5-1 NA CASSPYPSYEQYF
TRBJ2-1 TRBV9 NA CASSVEDREWNEQFF
TRBJ1-6 TRBV6-2/TRBV6-3 NA CASSHGIPGGSPLHF
TRBJ1-1 TRBV30 NA CAWSEAGTEAFF
TRBJ1-2 TRBV12-3/TRBV12-4 NA CASSLLGGGYTF
TRBJ2-2 TRBV29-1 NA CSVEEDMSTGELFF
TRBJ1-2 TRBV10-2 NA CASSGTLSGGSGGYTF
TRBJ2-2 TRBV4-1 few CASSQAIPRGNTGELFF
TRBJ1-4 TRBV7-8 once CASSLRVRDEKLFF
TRBJ2-1 TRBV9 once CASSGANVWELDNEQFF
TRBJ1-6 TRBV7-9 once CASSPTGERNSPLHF
TRBJ2-5 TRBV6-2/TRBV6-3 NA CASSLEVQETQYF
TRBJ2-7 TRBV6-1 NA CASSEPDRGSYEQYF
TRBJ2-2 TRBV9 NA CASSSRLAGGWANTGELFF
TRBJ2-1 TRBV7-2 NA CASSLGILVDEQFF
TRBJ1-3 TRBV19 few CASRSSGNTIYF
TRBJ2-1 TRBV7-2 NA CASSLGGPYNEQFF
TRBJ1-4 TRBV5-4 NA CASSSSGSSFRNEKLFF
TRBJ2-1 TRBV6-2/TRBV6-3 few CASRREYNNEQFF
TRBJ2-7 TRBV5-6 NA CASSFQGVLDEQYF
TRBJ1-4 TRBV3-1/TRBV3-2 NA CASSQRVPNEKLFF
TRBJ1-2 TRBV24-1 once CATSDGQPNYGYTF
TRBJ2-3 TRBV29-1 NA CSVEDLRGDTQYF
TRBJ2-3 TRBV5-1 NA CASSIDRPSSTDTQYF
TRBJ1-1 TRBV2 NA CASSLLDLNTEAFF
TRBJ1-4 TRBV6-5 NA CASTEGVRDEKLFF
TRBJ1-3 TRBV5-6 NA CASSEQGAGNTIYF
TRBJ2-2 TRBV24-1 NA CATSYGGAERAYTGELFF
TRBJ1-4 TRBV4-3 NA CASSQALDREKLFF
TRBJ1-2 TRBV10-3 NA CAISEPESGSYGYTF
TRBJ1-6 TRBV19 medium-sized CASSLPGQEYSPLHF
TRBJ1-3 TRBV3-1/TRBV3-2 NA CASSPQASGNTIYF
TRBJ2-7 TRBV28 once CASRTGNPYEQYF
TRBJ2-3 TRBV7-9 NA CASSLVGGRDTQYF
TRBJ2-4 TRBV5-5 NA CASTRTGLDIQYF
TRBJ2-7 TRBV29-1 NA CSVGVRTGVDSYEQYF
TRBJ2-3 TRBV7-6 NA CASSLNGLAGVSDTQYF